This T cell receptor (beta chain) was retrieved from a study of post-analysis software for immune sequencing data. At the level of the study: In terms of disease course, relapsing-remitting, secondary progressive and progressive-relapsing multiple sclerosis were included. Findings and caveats of the study: Among multiple sclerosis patients, normalized Chao1 diversity was significantly below that of controls. The five TRBV segments detected at higher frequency in patients than in controls included TRBV5-6, TRBV5-1 and TRBV20-1. Samples prepared in the same batch strongly co-clustered by F measure.

Incorporated into the TCR beta cDNA libraries were unique molecular identifiers, which served to reduce PCR and sequencing biases. Roughly 450,000 cDNA molecules came from around 1 to 10 million T cells. One entry per CDR3 protein, called by TCRdb with MiXCR from the PCR reads. The sample has hundreds of thousands of distinct CDR3 sequences; approximately 46% are singletons. About this clonotype: Its target is not known.

There are 13 residues in the CDR3. V lost 6 bases to trimming and J lost 4 bases, with 12 bases between them. The germline V gene has CDR1 MDHEN and CDR2 SYDVKM. The specimen sequenced was blood. The chain employs TRBV28 and TRBJ2-5; D is undetermined. This receptor was obtained from a girl aged 10 to 17 with multiple sclerosis. CDR3 DNA: TGTGCCAGCAGCGCACCAAGCACAGAGACCCAGTACTTC. This codes for CASSAPSTETQYF.